The T cell receptor beta chain described here comes from a study of blood T cell repertoires in COVID-19. Across the whole study: Italy, Spain and the United States were the sources of the convalescent and acute COVID-19 samples.

Study processing details: For nucleated cells, counts were estimated from reference gene primer amplification. Sequenced by immunoSEQ multiplex PCR; TCRdb stores in-frame clones only, minus some. V and J calls and clone size are given by that table; D and trimming were obtained from the DNA. The sample shows approximately 250,000 clones, about 87% of them seen only once. In Seattle, patients joined the study during active infection and were tracked longitudinally. V was clipped by 1 base and J by 7 bases, with 7 bases between them. The CDR3 totals 13 residues. Per the germline V gene, CDR1 is LGHNA and CDR2 is YSLEER.

This TCR derives from a woman aged 70-85 years with COVID-19, enrolled during active disease. The sequencing input was peripheral blood. V and J are TRBV4-3 and TRBJ1-4; D not certain. The CDR3 DNA reads as TGCGCCAGCAGCCAAGTGGCGGGTGAAAAACTGTTTTTT. This codes for CASSQVAGEKLFF.